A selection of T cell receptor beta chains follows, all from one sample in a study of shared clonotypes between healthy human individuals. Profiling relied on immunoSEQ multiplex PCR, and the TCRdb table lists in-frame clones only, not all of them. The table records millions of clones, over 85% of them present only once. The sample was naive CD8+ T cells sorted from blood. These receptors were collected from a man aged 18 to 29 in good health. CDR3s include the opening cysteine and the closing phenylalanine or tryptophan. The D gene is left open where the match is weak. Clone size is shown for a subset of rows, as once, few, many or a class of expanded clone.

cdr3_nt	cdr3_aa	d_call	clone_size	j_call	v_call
TGTGCCAGCAGCCCTCGACTAGCGGTCTACAATGAGCAGTTCTTC	CASSPRLAVYNEQFF	TRBD2	-	TRBJ2-1	TRBV7-9
TGTGCCAGCGGTGCTAGCGGCTACGGCAATGAGCAGTTCTTC	CASGASGYGNEQFF	TRBD2	-	TRBJ2-1	TRBV25-1
TGTGCCCAGGGACCAACGGGCACCGGGGAGCTGTTTTTT	CAQGPTGTGELFF	-	-	TRBJ2-2	TRBV7-8
TGTGCCAGCAGGGTACAGACCTCAGGTGAGCAGTTCTTC	CASRVQTSGEQFF	-	-	TRBJ2-1	TRBV27
TGTGCCAGCAGGATCTACAATGAGCAGTTCTTC	CASRIYNEQFF	-	-	TRBJ2-1	TRBV27
TGTGCCAGCAGCAGAGGACGGTTCGGCTACGAGCAGTACTTC	CASSRGRFGYEQYF	-	-	TRBJ2-7	TRBV5-5
TGTGCCAGCAGCCCTAGGGGAGGGTACTATGGCTACACCTTC	CASSPRGGYYGYTF	-	-	TRBJ1-2	TRBV13
TGTGCCAGCAGCCTCGACAGGCCCACAGATACGCAGTATTTT	CASSLDRPTDTQYF	-	-	TRBJ2-3	TRBV6-5
TGTGCCAGCAGCGTAGGGGTGGGGGTAGGCACTGAAGCTTTCTTT	CASSVGVGVGTEAFF	-	once	TRBJ1-1	TRBV7-8
TGTGCCAGCAGCTTCTTGGGCACTGAAGCTTTCTTT	CASSFLGTEAFF	-	-	TRBJ1-1	TRBV11-2
TGTGCCAGCACCCCCCGAGGGGGAGAGCCCGAGCAGTACTTC	CASTPRGGEPEQYF	-	-	TRBJ2-7	TRBV27
TGTGCCAGCAGCTTGTGGGGCGCGGGGCCTGGCAATCAGCCCCAGCATTTT	CASSLWGAGPGNQPQHF	-	-	TRBJ1-5	TRBV5-6
TGTGCCAGCAGTTCCTGGGACAGGGATGGCTACACCTTC	CASSSWDRDGYTF	TRBD1	-	TRBJ1-2	TRBV6-5
TGTGCCAGCAGCCCGGCCCTCACCTGGCGATACGTGACTAGCGTAACTACCTACGAGCAGTACTTC	CASSPALTWRYVTSVTTYEQYF	TRBD2	-	TRBJ2-7	TRBV7-3
TGTGCCAGCAGCCTTCATGGAGTTTATTCACCCCTCCACTTT	CASSLHGVYSPLHF	-	-	TRBJ1-6	TRBV21-1
TGTGCCAGCAGCTTAGAGGACAGGGACACTGAAGCTTTCTTT	CASSLEDRDTEAFF	TRBD1	-	TRBJ1-1	TRBV7-9
TGTGCCTACTCCAATTACAATGAGCAGTTCTTC	CAYSNYNEQFF	-	few	TRBJ2-1	TRBV30
TGTGCCAGCAGCATTCCAACCCTCAGGGAGGGAGGGACTGAAGCTTTCTTT	CASSIPTLREGGTEAFF	-	-	TRBJ1-1	TRBV7-9
TGTGCCACCAGCAACCGACTTCTAGCGAATGAGCAGTTCTTC	CATSNRLLANEQFF	-	-	TRBJ2-1	TRBV15
TGTGCCAGCAGCCCCGGAGAGGCAAGCACAGATACGCAGTATTTT	CASSPGEASTDTQYF	-	-	TRBJ2-3	TRBV9